This entry features one T cell receptor beta chain sequence. What this receptor recognizes is not known. No per-base quality is available; no much larger clone lies one base away. Patients with autoimmune disease history or receiving systemic immunosuppression were excluded from the trial. In every dose cohort, peripheral blood was drawn for TCR sequencing at baseline, cycle 4 day 1, and cycle 7 day 1. Samples were obtained from an open-label, multicenter, first-in-human phase I dose-escalation trial of ivuxolimab. The trial enrolled adults with locally advanced or metastatic head and neck squamous cell, hepatocellular, melanoma or renal cell carcinoma. Before TCR sequencing, CD4+ T cells and CD8+ T cells were sorted from peripheral blood as separate populations. The sample originates from a study of OX40 agonist ivuxolimab in advanced cancers. Study-wide context: Ivuxolimab was an agonistic, fully human IgG2 monoclonal antibody directed against OX40 (CD134), a costimulatory receptor. Intravenous ivuxolimab was administered to patients every 2 weeks at six dose levels: 0.01, 0.1, 0.3, 1.5, 3 and 10 mg/kg. Among the roughly 50 dose-escalation patients, some 20 had hepatocellular carcinoma, 15 or so melanoma, 9 renal cell carcinoma and 9 head and neck cancer. In the dose-escalation cohort, 82.7% of patients were male, and the mean age was approximately 64 years, with a range of roughly 20 to 80. Prior anti-PD-1, anti-PD-L1 or anti-CTLA-4 therapy was permitted, and 40% of dose-escalation patients had received checkpoint inhibitors. Three dose-escalation patients achieved partial responses, one with hepatocellular carcinoma and two with cutaneous melanoma. Peripheral TCRbeta sequencing aimed to test whether ivuxolimab altered TCR sequence diversity and caused clonal T-cell expansion. The paper covers the monotherapy dose-escalation part of the phase I ivuxolimab trial, which included N ≈ 52 patients.

Here is what the overall study found, with its caveats: In the 0.1-3.0 mg/kg groups, partial responders had among the lowest normalized peripheral clonal expansion, particularly in CD8+ T cells. Low levels of normalized T-cell clonal expansion were also seen in some patients who did not respond. At doses of 0.1 to 3.0 mg/kg, clonal expansion of both CD4+ and CD8+ T cells in blood was seen between baseline and week 6. After ivuxolimab, more expanded clones were found on average in CD8+ T cells than in CD4+ T cells. Which antigens the clonally expanded peripheral T cells were specific for was not determined.

V has 9 bases trimmed and J has 1 base trimmed; junction bases matching no gene number 10. The CDR3, from cysteine to phenylalanine, totals 15 residues. The retained sequence is limited to the CDR3, 45 bases, with the frame set at the first base. CDR1 and CDR2 are drawn from the germline V gene (reference sequence): SEHNR, FQNEAQ. Genomic DNA was isolated from the sorted cells so that the TCRbeta CDR3 region could be sequenced. TCRbeta CDR3 regions were sequenced using the immunoSEQ Assay. TCRdb re-hosts the immuneACCESS table, in-frame sequences only. Its copies lack some clones; in the studies checked, an unresolved V gene accounts for under half of them, and the cause for the rest is not known. The sample records about 90,000 clones, more than 80% of which are singletons. Jointly, the top ten make up around 1.5% of the sample.

Sample: CD4+ or CD8+ T cells sorted from blood, taken in a trial of the OX40 agonist ivuxolimab. The receptor comes from an adult with an advanced solid tumor such as melanoma, head and neck, liver or kidney cancer. The chain is assembled from TRBV7-9 and TRBJ2-3; the junction holds 7 bases that match TRBD2. The nucleotide sequence is TGTGCCAGTGACGCTAGCGGATATCGCACAGATACGCAGTATTTT. This encodes CASDASGYRTDTQYF.